A selection of T cell receptor beta chains follows, all from one sample in a study of T cells in Graves' hyperthyroidism and ophthalmopathy. One entry per CDR3 protein results from TCRdb running MiXCR on the multiplex PCR reads. Of just under 750,000 distinct CDR3 sequences listed, roughly a third are singletons. Sequencing was carried out using blood. Receptor source: a woman in her thirties or forties with Graves' hyperthyroidism. Both conserved end residues are part of each CDR3. The order of the fields is J gene, V gene, clone size, D gene, CDR3 protein, CDR3 DNA. A D gene is named only where the DNA matches it firmly. The size of a clone is reported for some rows only, either as once, few or many, or as a class for expanded clones.

TRBJ2-3	TRBV29-1	few	.	CSVATDTQYF	TGCAGCGTTGCGACAGATACGCAGTATTTT
TRBJ1-4	TRBV7-9	many	.	CASSLGFAEKLFF	TGTGCCAGCAGCTTAGGATTTGCTGAAAAACTGTTTTTT
TRBJ1-1	TRBV5-1	.	.	CASSLEDGEAFF	TGCGCCAGCAGCTTGGAGGACGGTGAAGCTTTCTTT
TRBJ1-2	TRBV5-1	many	.	CASSLGDVYGYTF	TGCGCCAGCAGCTTGGGGGACGTCTATGGCTACACCTTC
TRBJ1-1	TRBV6-6	.	.	CASSYLREGTEAFF	TGTGCCAGCAGTTATCTCCGGGAGGGCACTGAAGCTTTCTTT
TRBJ2-7	TRBV19	.	.	CASSNGESGYEQYF	TGTGCCAGTAGTAACGGGGAGTCGGGTTACGAGCAGTACTTC
TRBJ1-1	TRBV19	.	.	CASSEGNLHTEAFF	TGTGCCAGTAGTGAAGGGAATCTCCACACTGAAGCTTTCTTT
TRBJ2-5	TRBV6-5	many	TRBD1	CASSRQGVGTQYF	TGTGCCAGCAGCCGACAGGGGGTGGGGACCCAGTACTTC
TRBJ1-5	TRBV6-2/TRBV6-3	.	.	CASSYPGGSNQPQHF	TGTGCCAGCAGTTACCCCGGGGGGAGCAATCAGCCCCAGCATTTT
TRBJ2-2	TRBV7-6	.	.	CASSLGTANTGKLFF	TGTGCCAGCAGCTTAGGCACCGCGAACACCGGGAAGCTGTTTTTT
TRBJ1-4	TRBV20-1	.	.	CSARPREQAAIF	TGCAGTGCGAGACCCCGGGAACAGGCCGCGATATTT
TRBJ1-1	TRBV6-1	few	.	CASEYTLNTEAFF	TGTGCCAGCGAATACACCTTGAACACTGAAGCTTTCTTT
TRBJ2-7	TRBV18	.	TRBD1	CASSRRDRDDEQYF	TGTGCCAGCTCACGCCGGGACAGGGACGACGAGCAGTACTTC
TRBJ1-2	TRBV5-1	many	TRBD1	CASWTGDGQGYTF	TGCGCCAGCTGGACAGGCGACGGCCAAGGCTACACCTTC
TRBJ2-3	TRBV7-2	.	.	CASSPDGVNTDTQYF	TGTGCCAGCAGCCCCGATGGGGTCAACACAGATACGCAGTATTTT
TRBJ2-5	TRBV7-2	.	TRBD1	CASTLGGGETQYF	TGTGCCAGCACCCTAGGGGGCGGAGAGACCCAGTACTTC
TRBJ1-1	TRBV27	.	TRBD1	CASSFSGGGFAAFF	TGTGCCAGCAGTTTTTCAGGGGGCGGGTTTGCAGCTTTCTTT
TRBJ2-7	TRBV20-1	many	TRBD2	CSARGLAGGPSYEQYF	TGCAGTGCTAGGGGACTAGCGGGAGGTCCCTCCTACGAGCAGTACTTC
TRBJ2-7	TRBV7-8	many	.	CASSLGDKTYEQYF	TGTGCCAGCAGCTTAGGGGACAAGACCTACGAGCAGTACTTC
TRBJ2-5	TRBV9	many	.	CASSVGPGETQYF	TGTGCCAGCAGCGTCGGACCGGGGGAGACCCAGTACTTC
TRBJ1-1	TRBV10-3	few	.	CAITDLLNTEAFF	TGTGCCATCACCGATCTGTTGAACACTGAAGCTTTCTTT
TRBJ1-6	TRBV4-2	.	TRBD1	CASSHTGQGNSPLHF	TGTGCCAGCAGCCACACCGGACAGGGCAATTCACCCCTCCACTTT
TRBJ1-3	TRBV20-1	.	.	CSARDAGGSGNTIYF	TGCAGTGCTAGAGATGCGGGGGGCTCTGGAAACACCATATATTTT
TRBJ1-1	TRBV6-5	few	.	CASSYRLTNTEAFF	TGTGCCAGCAGTTACCGTTTGACGAACACTGAAGCTTTCTTT
TRBJ2-3	TRBV2	.	.	CATAERYTQYF	TGTGCCACCGCGGAAAGGTACACGCAGTATTTT
TRBJ2-7	TRBV5-6	many	.	CASSRDLTEQYF	TGTGCCAGCAGCCGGGACCTGACCGAGCAGTACTTC
TRBJ1-1	TRBV20-1	many	.	CSAFSSKAFF	TGCAGTGCGTTTAGTAGTAAAGCTTTCTTT
TRBJ1-2	TRBV20-1	.	TRBD1	CSAGTGTGYTF	TGCAGTGCTGGGACAGGGACTGGCTACACCTTC
TRBJ2-5	TRBV7-9	many	TRBD2	CASSVQTSGRETQYF	TGTGCCAGCAGCGTACAGACTAGCGGGAGGGAGACCCAGTACTTC
TRBJ1-3	TRBV29-1	few	.	CSPRGSGNTIYF	TGCAGCCCAAGGGGATCTGGAAACACCATATATTTT
TRBJ2-7	TRBV11-2	few	TRBD2	CASSLASGGTYEQYF	TGTGCCAGCAGCCTGGCGTCGGGAGGGACCTACGAGCAGTACTTC
TRBJ1-1	TRBV7-2	.	TRBD1	CASSSRQGATRAFF	TGTGCCAGCAGCTCGAGGCAGGGGGCAACCAGAGCTTTCTTT
TRBJ2-5	TRBV12-3/TRBV12-4	few	.	CASGTAGAETQYF	TGTGCCAGTGGGACCGCAGGGGCCGAGACCCAGTACTTC
TRBJ1-6	TRBV7-7	many	.	CASSLTSFNSPLHF	TGTGCTAGCAGCTTAACCAGTTTTAATTCACCCCTCCACTTT
TRBJ1-4	TRBV25-1	.	.	CARDSNEKLFF	TGTGCTAGAGATAGTAATGAAAAACTGTTTTTT
TRBJ2-2	TRBV2	.	TRBD2	CASSQTSGRGSTGELFF	TGTGCCAGCAGCCAGACTAGCGGGAGGGGTAGCACCGGGGAGCTGTTTTTT
TRBJ2-7	TRBV7-2	once	TRBD2	CASSYSSGLDYEQYF	TGTGCCAGCAGTTACTCGTCAGGACTAGACTACGAGCAGTACTTC
TRBJ1-5	TRBV7-2	many	.	CASSLGIYQPQHF	TGTGCCAGCAGCTTAGGCATCTATCAGCCCCAGCATTTT
TRBJ1-6	TRBV5-1	few	TRBD1	CARHHRGRDSPLHF	TGCGCCAGGCACCACAGGGGAAGGGATTCACCCCTCCACTTT
TRBJ2-2	TRBV24-1	.	.	CATQTPFSGELFF	TGTGCCACACAAACTCCTTTCAGCGGGGAGCTGTTTTTT
TRBJ1-1	TRBV12-3/TRBV12-4	many	.	CASSRNRGRLTEAFF	TGTGCCAGCAGCCGAAACCGAGGGCGTTTGACTGAAGCTTTCTTT
TRBJ1-5	TRBV5-1	.	TRBD1	CASSLTGNGNQPQHF	TGCGCCAGCAGCCTGACAGGGAACGGCAATCAGCCCCAGCATTTT
TRBJ1-1	TRBV4-3	.	.	CASSQDILGNEAFF	TGCGCCAGCAGCCAAGACATCCTCGGAAATGAAGCTTTCTTT
TRBJ1-5	TRBV20-1	many	.	CSAREGTDRFLGSQPQHF	TGCAGTGCTAGAGAGGGGACGGATCGATTTTTAGGCTCTCAGCCCCAGCATTTT
TRBJ1-4	TRBV7-9	few	.	CASSLDVLSLGEKLFF	TGTGCCAGCAGCTTAGATGTGCTCTCCCTGGGGGAAAAACTGTTTTTT
TRBJ1-3	TRBV20-1	many	.	CSASAQAYGNTIYF	TGCAGTGCTAGCGCACAGGCCTATGGAAACACCATATATTTT
TRBJ1-1	TRBV6-1	.	.	CASSYSFGQANTEAFF	TGTGCCAGCAGTTACTCGTTTGGGCAGGCGAACACTGAAGCTTTCTTT
TRBJ1-5	TRBV7-2	many	TRBD1	CASSTNRGSQPQHF	TGTGCCAGCAGCACAAACAGGGGAAGCCAGCCCCAGCATTTT